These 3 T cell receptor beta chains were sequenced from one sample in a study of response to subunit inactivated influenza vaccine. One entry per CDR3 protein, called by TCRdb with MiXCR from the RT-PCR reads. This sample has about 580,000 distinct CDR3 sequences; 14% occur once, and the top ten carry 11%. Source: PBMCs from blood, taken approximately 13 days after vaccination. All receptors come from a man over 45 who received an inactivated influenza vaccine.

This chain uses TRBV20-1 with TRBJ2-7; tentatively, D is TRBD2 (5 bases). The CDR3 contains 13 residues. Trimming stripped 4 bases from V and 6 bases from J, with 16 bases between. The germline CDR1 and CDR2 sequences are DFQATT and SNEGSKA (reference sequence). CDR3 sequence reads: CSANTGFGGEQYF. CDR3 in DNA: TGCAGTGCTAACACCGGGTTCGGAGGCGAGCAGTACTTC.

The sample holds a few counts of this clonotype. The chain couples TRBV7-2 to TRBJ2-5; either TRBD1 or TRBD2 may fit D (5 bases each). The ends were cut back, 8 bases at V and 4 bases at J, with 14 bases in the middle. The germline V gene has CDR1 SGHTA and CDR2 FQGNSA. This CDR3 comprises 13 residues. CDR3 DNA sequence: TGTGCCAGCGGATTACTGGGACCAGAGACCCAGTACTTC. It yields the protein CASGLLGPETQYF.

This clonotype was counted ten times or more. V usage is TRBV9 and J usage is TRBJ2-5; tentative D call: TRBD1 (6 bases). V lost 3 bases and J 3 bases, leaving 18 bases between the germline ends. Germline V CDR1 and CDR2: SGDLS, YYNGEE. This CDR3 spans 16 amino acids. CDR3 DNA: TGTGCCAGCAGCGCCCCCCGGACAGACCCTGAAGAGACCCAGTACTTC. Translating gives CASSAPRTDPEETQYF.